A single sample gave rise to the 27 T cell receptor beta chains below, sequenced in a study of blood T cell repertoires in COVID-19. Assay used: immunoSEQ multiplex PCR; TCRdb lists only in-frame clones, some missing. Of about 25,000 clones in the sample, approximately 81% were seen once. Sequences were obtained from peripheral blood. The receptor set was obtained from an older man with acute or convalescent COVID-19.

This rearrangement joins TRBV3-1 (or the pseudogene TRBV3-2) to TRBJ1-3; D unclear. V dropped 0 bases and J dropped 0 bases, with 6 bases sitting between them. In germline, CDR1 is LGHDT, CDR2 YNNKEL (reference sequence). The CDR3 loop spans 15 amino acids. The CDR3 reads CASSQDPGSGNTIYF. The CDR3 DNA sequence: TGTGCCAGCAGCCAAGATCCCGGCTCTGGAAACACCATATATTTT.

The chain couples TRBV19 to TRBJ2-2; the match to TRBD1 covers 9 bases. This CDR3 has 17 residues. V lost 6 bases and J lost 3; bases outside the gene matches: 11. Germline V CDR1 and CDR2: LNHDA, SQIVND (reference sequence). CDR3 residues: CASRTTYRGPDTGELFF. The CDR3 DNA is TGTGCCAGTAGGACAACTTACAGGGGGCCGGACACCGGGGAGCTGTTTTTT.

The V call is TRBV9, the J call TRBJ1-1; perhaps TRBD1 as D (6 bases). CDR3 length: 14 residues. Germline V gene data show CDR1 as SGDLS and CDR2 as YYNGEE. V was cut by 4 bases and J by 1 base, with 11 bases left in between. CDR3 region: CASSFRDTNTEAFF. The DNA for the CDR3 is TGTGCCAGCAGCTTCCGGGACACGAACACTGAAGCTTTCTTT.

The gene calls are TRBV6-1 and TRBJ1-1; the D is unclear. Trimming took off 3 bases at V and 2 bases at J, with 7 bases between the two ends. This CDR3 has 13 amino acids. In germline, CDR1 is MNHNS, CDR2 SASEGT. CDR3 bases: TGTGCCAGCAGTGAGCGCGGCAACACTGAAGCTTTCTTT. It specifies CASSERGNTEAFF.

The chain uses TRBV7-2 and TRBJ2-5; 7 bases align to TRBD2. CDR3 length: 13 residues. J lost 5 bases, V lost 6 bases, and 6 bases had no gene match. CDR1 and CDR2 from the germline V gene are SGHTA and FQGNSA. DNA of the CDR3: TGTGCCAGCAGACTCGCGGGAGTCGAGACCCAGTACTTC. Translated: CASRLAGVETQYF.

This rearrangement joins TRBV30 to TRBJ1-1; D may be TRBD1 (5 bases). V gave up 1 base and J gave up 1 base, with 13 bases separating them. The CDR3 spans 15 residues. Germline CDR1 is GTSNPN and CDR2 is SVGIG (reference sequence). CDR3 loop: CAWSGDRQRNTEAFF. As DNA, the CDR3 is TGTGCCTGGAGTGGAGATAGACAGAGGAACACTGAAGCTTTCTTT.

In its sample, this clone was seen once. The chain has TRBV5-8 and TRBJ2-2, with D maybe TRBD2 (5 bases). In germline, CDR1 is SGHTS, CDR2 YDEGEE. The V end lost 0 bases, the J end lost 7 bases, and 16 bases lay between the germline ends. The CDR3 has 16 amino acids. The CDR3 sequence is CASSLGTLTSVGELFF. The CDR3 DNA sequence: TGTGCCAGCAGCTTGGGTACCCTAACTAGTGTCGGGGAGCTGTTTTTT.

The gene calls are TRBV6-2 or TRBV6-3 and TRBJ2-7; TRBD2 aligns across 7 bases. Germline CDR1 MNHEY, CDR2 SVGEGT. The CDR3 has 13 residues. V lost 6 bases and J lost 0; bases outside the gene matches: 2. The CDR3 loop is CASSRGSSYEQYF. As DNA, the CDR3 is TGTGCCAGCAGCCGCGGGAGCTCCTACGAGCAGTACTTC.

V is TRBV19 and J is TRBJ1-2; 7 bases fit TRBD1. The germline V gene encodes CDR1 LNHDA and CDR2 SQIVND (reference sequence). The trim removed 2 bases at V and 5 bases at J, leaving 5 bases unmatched. This CDR3 contains 14 residues. CDR3 sequence (DNA): TGTGCCAGTAGTATAACAGGGGACGCTTATGGCTACACCTTC. Translated: CASSITGDAYGYTF.

J is TRBJ1-2 and V is TRBV6-5, with a tentative D call TRBD1 (6 bases). In germline, CDR1 is MNHEY, CDR2 SVGAGI. The CDR3 spans 13 residues. V was shortened by 5 bases and J by 2 bases, with 9 bases between the two germline ends. CDR3 loop: CASSPQGNYGYTF. The CDR3 bases are TGTGCCAGCAGTCCACAGGGAAACTATGGCTACACCTTC.

The chain recombines TRBV21-1 with TRBJ2-7; the table assigns TRBD1, which was not confirmed against the DNA. TRBV21-1 is noted as a pseudogene. The CDR3 is 15 amino acids. The CDR3 region has the DNA TGTGCCAGCAGCAAAGTCCAGACACCATACTACGAGCAGTACTTC. This gives the protein CASSKVQTPYYEQYF.

J is TRBJ1-5 and V is TRBV19; the match to TRBD1 covers 8 bases. Germline CDR1 is LNHDA and CDR2 is SQIVND (reference sequence). The CDR3 has 14 residues. The junction had 6 bases not matched to a gene; V was cut back by 5 bases and J by 6 bases. CDR3 coding DNA: TGTGCCAGTAGTCTTGACAGGGGAGGTCAGCCCCAGCATTTT. Translated, it gives CASSLDRGGQPQHF.

The chain uses TRBV7-3 and TRBJ2-5; 8 bases map to TRBD2. The CDR3 extends over 14 amino acids. V lost 5 bases to trimming and J lost 1 base; unmatched junction nucleotides: 3. Germline V CDR1 and CDR2: SGHTA, FQGTGA. Here the CDR3 DNA reads TGTGCCAGCAGCAGTAGCGGGGCCCAAGAGACCCAGTACTTC. Translated: CASSSSGAQETQYF.

This clone was seen a handful of times. The rearrangement joins TRBV12-3 or TRBV12-4 to TRBJ1-6; D perhaps matches TRBD1 (6 bases). The CDR3 is 13 residues long. Trimming removed 1 base from V and 8 bases from J, with 6 bases in between. CDR3 coding DNA: TGTGCCAGCAGTTTAGGGGGGCATTCACCCCTCCACTTT. It encodes CASSLGGHSPLHF.

This clone has only a few counts. This chain links TRBV19 with TRBJ2-5; no firm D call. Germline-derived CDR1 and CDR2 are LNHDA and SQIVND (reference sequence). The V gene lost 0 bases and the J gene lost 5 bases, with 4 bases spanning the gap. This CDR3 comprises 12 residues. The CDR3 nucleotides read TGTGCCAGTAGTATAGACCGGGAGACCCAGTACTTC. Translation: CASSIDRETQYF.

This chain connects TRBV15 to TRBJ1-1, with D possibly being TRBD1 (5 bases). Trimming cost V 0 bases and J 1 base, with 6 bases left between them. This CDR3 comprises 14 residues. Germline loops: CDR1 LNHNV, CDR2 YYDKDF (reference sequence). The CDR3 DNA follows: TGTGCCACCAGCAGAGACAGGGAGAACACTGAAGCTTTCTTT. Its translation: CATSRDRENTEAFF.

This CDR3 is CASASSPYGYTF. The CDR3 bases are TGTGCCAGCGCGTCGTCGCCCTACGGCTACACCTTC. The chain is built from TRBV6-5 and TRBJ1-2; D call uncertain. Trimming removed 8 bases at V and 8 bases at J, with 15 bases between. Germline CDR1 MNHEY, CDR2 SVGAGI. This CDR3 is 12 amino acids long.

The J gene is TRBJ2-5, the V gene TRBV19, with 15 bases that match TRBD2. Germline values: CDR1 LNHDA, CDR2 SQIVND (reference sequence). The V segment lost 5 bases and the J segment 4 bases; nucleotides outside the gene matches: 11. The CDR3 has 18 residues. The CDR3 protein is CASSLRGLAGGDRETQYF. The CDR3 coding sequence is TGTGCCAGTAGTCTACGGGGACTAGCGGGAGGAGATCGAGAGACCCAGTACTTC.

Relative to its sample, this clone is medium-sized (0.01 to 0.1%). The chain is built from TRBV6-6 and TRBJ2-5; no clear D gene. The CDR3 is 12 residues long. From germline, CDR1 is MNHNY and CDR2 SVGAGI (reference sequence). The ends were cut back, 0 bases at V and 5 bases at J, with 4 bases in the middle. CDR3: CASSYSTETQYF. DNA for the CDR3: TGTGCCAGCAGTTACTCTACTGAGACCCAGTACTTC.

The chain uses TRBV27 and TRBJ2-1; TRBD2 aligns across 9 bases. Losses at the gene ends were 4 bases for V and 3 bases for J; bases not matched to a gene: 10. This CDR3 is built from 17 residues. Germline V gene lookup returns CDR1 MNHEY and CDR2 SMNVEV (reference sequence). CDR3 DNA: TGTGCCAGCAGTTCCTCCGAGACTAGCGGTGGCTACAATGAGCAGTTCTTC. It encodes CASSSSETSGGYNEQFF.

The chain recombines TRBV13 with TRBJ1-6; D unclear. CDR1 and CDR2 from the germline V gene are PRHDT and FYEKMQ (reference sequence). Trimming pared 1 base from V and 9 bases from J, leaving 13 bases between. The CDR3 runs 15 residues. DNA for the CDR3: TGTGCCAGCAGCTTAGAAGGGAGGATGGGTTCACCCCTCCACTTT. Its protein product is CASSLEGRMGSPLHF.

CDR3 sequence (DNA): TGTGCCAGCTCACAAAACACAGGAACAGATACGCAGTATTTT. Translated: CASSQNTGTDTQYF. V is TRBV18 and J is TRBJ2-3; TRBD1 might be the D (5 bases). V was cut by 4 bases and J by 3 bases, with 11 bases left in between. This CDR3 comprises 14 residues. CDR1 KGHSH and CDR2 LQKENI come from the germline V gene.

The V gene is TRBV3-1 (or the pseudogene TRBV3-2), the J gene TRBJ2-3; a weak D match, TRBD2 (5 bases). Germline V gene lookup returns CDR1 LGHDT and CDR2 YNNKEL (reference sequence). This CDR3 spans 15 amino acids. With 0 bases removed from V and 3 bases from J, the gap between germline ends came to 10 bases. In nucleotides, the CDR3 is TGTGCCAGCAGCCAAGAGCGCGGGTTGACAGATACGCAGTATTTT. Encoded protein: CASSQERGLTDTQYF.

V usage is TRBV7-8 and J usage is TRBJ1-2; D uncertain. V was cut by 2 bases and J by 2 bases, with 9 bases left in between. CDR1 SGHVS and CDR2 FQNEAQ come from the germline V gene. This CDR3 has 14 amino acids. Written as DNA, the CDR3 is TGTGCCAGCAGCTTAAATGAGTTCAACTATGGCTACACCTTC. Its protein product is CASSLNEFNYGYTF.

The rearrangement uses TRBV6-8 and TRBJ2-2; 12 positions agree with TRBD2. This CDR3 region has 15 residues. After removal of 6 bases from V and 7 bases from J, the junction contained 6 bases not matched to a gene. Germline V lookup: CDR1 MNHGY, CDR2 SAAAGT. The CDR3 sequence: CASRTGLAGHGELFF. The CDR3 DNA is TGTGCCAGCAGAACCGGACTAGCGGGGCACGGGGAGCTGTTTTTT.

This clone was seen once. The chain recombines TRBV7-2 with TRBJ1-3; a weak D match, TRBD1 (5 bases). The germline V and J ends were trimmed by 5 bases and 0 bases, with 11 bases remaining between them. Germline CDR1 reads SGHTA; CDR2 reads FQGNSA. This CDR3 has 15 amino acids. CDR3 region: CASSEAQGSGNTIYF. The CDR3, as DNA: TGTGCCAGCAGCGAGGCCCAGGGCTCTGGAAACACCATATATTTT.

The V gene is TRBV6-1, the J gene TRBJ2-1; 9 bases fit TRBD2. The CDR3 is 14 amino acids. Losses at the gene ends were 3 bases for V and 4 bases for J; bases not matched to a gene: 1. Germline CDR1 and CDR2: MNHNS and SASEGT. The CDR3, as DNA: TGTGCCAGCAGTGATAGCGGGGGTTACAATGAGCAGTTCTTC. This codes for CASSDSGGYNEQFF.